This entry lists 10 T cell receptor beta chains sequenced from one sample in a study of vaccination and CD4 T cells after COVID-19. Treatment reported: approximately nine-day PBMC culture with coronavirus spike peptide pools or control peptides (ViraFEST assay). No cognate antigen is known for these TCRs. At the Johns Hopkins FTIC core, DNA taken from cultured CD4+ T cells was sequenced by way of the Oncomine TCR Beta short-read assay. Each CDR3 protein is one row after TCRdb ran MiXCR on the PCR reads. The data contain just under 20,000 distinct CDR3 sequences, around 58% of them singletons. The sequencing sample was made of CD4+ T cells from blood, cultured in vitro. The receptors derive from a human donor who had recovered from COVID-19.

This rearrangement joins TRBV6-1 to TRBJ2-3; D unclear. Germline loops: CDR1 MNHNS, CDR2 SASEGT. This CDR3 is 13 amino acids long. Trimming removed 4 bases from V and 6 bases from J, with 11 bases in between. The CDR3 region has the DNA TGTGCCAGCAGTGTAACAGTGGCGGATACGCAGTATTTT. Its protein is CASSVTVADTQYF.

The V gene is TRBV12-3 or TRBV12-4, the J gene TRBJ1-6; TRBD1 agrees at 10 bases. The CDR3 totals 14 residues. Trimming removed 4 bases from V and 10 bases from J; junction bases left unmatched: 4. CDR3 coding DNA: TGTGCCAGCAGTTCGGGACAGGGGAGCTCACCCCTCCACTTT. Translation gives CASSSGQGSSPLHF.

This clonotype was found once. The genes are TRBV6-1 and TRBJ1-1; D perhaps matches TRBD1 (5 bases). V lost 4 bases to trimming and J lost 5 bases, with 11 bases between them. The CDR3 totals 13 residues. Germline CDR1 reads MNHNS; CDR2 reads SASEGT. CDR3 DNA: TGTGCCAGCAGTGTGGGGGAGGTTACTGAAGCTTTCTTT. It is translated as CASSVGEVTEAFF.

The chain combines TRBV29-1 with TRBJ2-3; 11 positions match TRBD2. CDR3 length: 14 residues. With 5 bases clipped from V and 4 bases from J, the junction kept 5 bases outside the gene matches. CDR1 and CDR2 (germline): SQVTM, ANQGSEA. The chain's CDR3 is CSVPKGLAADTQYF. For the CDR3, the DNA is TGCAGCGTTCCTAAGGGACTAGCGGCAGATACGCAGTATTTT.

The gene calls are TRBV28 and TRBJ1-5; TRBD1 might be the D (6 bases). Germline lookup yields CDR1 MDHEN and CDR2 SYDVKM. Trimming stripped 5 bases from V and 3 bases from J, with 20 bases between. CDR3 length: 17 amino acids. The CDR3 DNA sequence: TGTGCCAGCAGTGGTTGGGGCGGACAGTTCTACAATCAGCCCCAGCATTTT. This encodes CASSGWGGQFYNQPQHF.

The V call is TRBV6-1, the J call TRBJ2-5, with TRBD2 matching 7 bases. Germline CDR1 reads MNHNS; CDR2 reads SASEGT. Unmatched junction bases numbered 11, after V lost 6 bases and J lost 7 bases. The CDR3 runs 14 residues. The CDR3 sequence is CASSREEGIRTQYF. For the CDR3, the DNA is TGTGCCAGCAGCCGGGAGGAGGGAATTCGGACCCAGTACTTC.

V gene TRBV2 combines with J gene TRBJ2-7, with 7 bases matching TRBD1. V shed 5 bases, J shed 0 bases, and the junction held 4 bases outside the gene matches. CDR3 size: 14 residues. Germline CDR1 SNHLY, CDR2 FYNNEI. The CDR3 spells CASSWDRSSYEQYF. CDR3 coding DNA: TGTGCCAGCAGTTGGGACAGATCCTCCTACGAGCAGTACTTC.

The chain uses TRBV10-3 and TRBJ1-3, with a tentative D call TRBD1 (6 bases). V was pared by 8 bases and J by 0 bases, with 8 bases between. Germline V lookup: CDR1 ENHRY, CDR2 SYGVKD. This CDR3 spans 13 amino acids. The CDR3 DNA reads TGTGCCATCGAGGGGGGCTCTGGAAACACCATATATTTT. Translated, it gives CAIEGGSGNTIYF.

This chain links TRBV20-1 with TRBJ1-2, with D unclear. This CDR3 contains 15 residues. CDR1 and CDR2 from the germline V gene are DFQATT and SNEGSKA (reference sequence). V was pared by 0 bases and J by 0 bases, with 11 bases between. Here the CDR3 reads CSARDRRLTNYGYTF. CDR3 DNA sequence: TGCAGTGCTAGAGATCGAAGGCTTACTAACTATGGCTACACCTTC.

V gene TRBV20-1 combines with J gene TRBJ2-7; 7 bases fit TRBD2. J gave up 6 bases and V 0 bases, and 11 bases lay outside the gene matches. CDR1 is DFQATT and CDR2 is SNEGSKA in the germline V gene (reference sequence). CDR3 length equals 15 residues. CDR3 DNA sequence: TGCAGTGCTAGAGATCCCCAGACTAGCCTCAGCGAGCAGTACTTC. Translation: CSARDPQTSLSEQYF.